The 9 T cell receptor beta chains below were found in one sample sequenced in a study of technical replicates of blood from a handful of donors (dated by TCRdb to 2015 to 2018). Receptor amplification or capture employed the immunoSEQ multiplex PCR assay. This immuneACCESS table, as held by TCRdb, lists in-frame sequences with V and J called but not all clones. Of the missing ones, under half trace to an unresolved V gene in checked studies; the others have no known cause. The sample table lists about 100,000 clones, 96% of them with a count of one. The ten top clones hold roughly 0.21% of the sample. Specimen: T cells isolated from PBMCs. These receptors were obtained from a human donor in good health.

The rearrangement links TRBV11-2 to TRBJ1-5; 7 bases agree with TRBD1. V lost 0 bases to trimming and J lost 4 bases; unmatched junction nucleotides: 6. Germline lookup yields CDR1 SGHAT and CDR2 FQNNGV. The CDR3 is 16 residues long. The CDR3 DNA reads TGTGCCAGCAGCTTAGACAGGGGGAGTTTTAATCAGCCCCAGCATTTT. Protein product: CASSLDRGSFNQPQHF. Together with reference TRBV11-2 and TRBJ1-5, the CDR3 gives the full variable domain: EAGVAQSPRYKIIEKRQSVAFWCNPISGHATLYWYQQILGQGPKLLIQFQNNGVVDDSQLPKDRFSAERLKGVDSTLKIQPAKLEDSAVYLCASSLDRGSFNQPQHFGDGTRLSIL.

This clone was counted a single time. The rearrangement links TRBV6-1 to TRBJ1-6; 7 bases map to TRBD1. The length of the CDR3 is 16 residues. Germline CDR1 and CDR2: MNHNS and SASEGT. Trimming cost V 1 base and J 3 bases; bases outside gene matches: 3. CDR3 loop: CASSEGDRLYNSPLHF. The CDR3 coding sequence is TGTGCCAGCAGTGAAGGGGACAGACTCTATAATTCACCCCTCCACTTT.

The V and J genes are TRBV10-3 and TRBJ1-2; 7 bases align to TRBD1. Germline lookup yields CDR1 ENHRY and CDR2 SYGVKD. This CDR3 contains 14 residues. The V gene end was trimmed by 8 bases and the J gene end by 0 bases; junction bases not matched to a gene: 6. DNA for the CDR3: TGTGCCATCCTAGGGACAGACGCTAACTATGGCTACACCTTC. Protein sequence: CAILGTDANYGYTF.

This chain connects TRBV19 to TRBJ2-1; 7 bases match TRBD2. Looked up from germline, CDR1 is LNHDA and CDR2 is SQIVND (reference sequence). This CDR3 has 14 residues. The V gene end was trimmed by 3 bases and the J gene end by 6 bases; junction bases not matched to a gene: 5. This chain's CDR3 is CASSIGGSVNEQFF. CDR3 coding DNA: TGTGCCAGTAGTATCGGCGGGAGCGTCAATGAGCAGTTCTTC.

The chain recombines TRBV6-5 with TRBJ2-7; 9 positions match TRBD1. Looked up from germline, CDR1 is MNHEY and CDR2 is SVGAGI. The CDR3 spans 16 residues. The ends lost 0 bases at V and 3 bases at J; junction bases unmatched: 6. For the CDR3, the DNA is TGTGCCAGCAGTTACTCGGGTGGGACAGGGTACTACGAGCAGTACTTC. This sequence encodes CASSYSGGTGYYEQYF.

The chain combines TRBV27 with TRBJ2-1; 8 bases map to TRBD2. This CDR3 is built from 15 residues. The J segment lost 3 bases and the V segment lost 3 bases, leaving 4 bases of the junction unmatched. Per the germline V gene, CDR1 is MNHEY and CDR2 is SMNVEV (reference sequence). The CDR3 loop is CASSFEAGVYNEQFF. DNA for the CDR3: TGTGCCAGCAGTTTTGAAGCGGGGGTCTACAATGAGCAGTTCTTC.

The J gene is TRBJ2-7, the V gene TRBV19, with D perhaps TRBD1 (5 bases). This CDR3 is 14 amino acids long. Germline CDR1 is LNHDA and CDR2 is SQIVND (reference sequence). Trimming took 2 bases from V and 0 from J, leaving 8 bases between them. The CDR3 nucleotides read TGTGCCAGTAGTATACAGGGCATCTCCTACGAGCAGTACTTC. Its protein product is CASSIQGISYEQYF.

The rearrangement links TRBV4-1 to TRBJ2-7; D not resolved. Between the trimmed V and J ends, which lost 3 bases and 0 bases, there was a span of 15 bases. Germline V lookup: CDR1 MGHRA, CDR2 YSYEKL. This CDR3 comprises 16 residues. CDR3 protein: CASSHPLAASSYEQYF. In DNA, the CDR3 is TGCGCCAGCAGCCACCCCCTTGCGGCAAGCTCCTACGAGCAGTACTTC.

The chain joins TRBV5-1 to TRBJ2-7, with D perhaps TRBD2 (5 bases). Per the germline V gene, CDR1 is SGHRS and CDR2 is YFSETQ. The V and J ends lost 4 bases and 5 bases respectively, with 16 bases between them. The CDR3 extends over 14 amino acids. CDR3 nucleotides: TGCGCCAGCAGCCCTGGGATGACTAAGGACGAGCAGTACTTC. Its protein product is CASSPGMTKDEQYF.